One T cell receptor (beta chain) is described in this entry. In the authors' workflow: Reference gene primer amplification yielded estimated nucleated cell counts. Produced via immunoSEQ multiplex PCR; TCRdb's table is partial and in-frame only. V, J and clone size are taken as reported in that table, and D and trimming were inferred from the DNA itself. The data show around 99,000 clones, approximately 88% seen once. This sample is drawn from a study of blood T cell repertoires in COVID-19. Across the whole study: The analysed material was cDNA or gDNA that came from T cells, B-cell-depleted T cells, or PBMCs.

V was pared by 5 bases and J by 10 bases, with 11 bases of the junction left unmatched. The germline gives CDR1 LNHDA, CDR2 SQIVND (reference sequence). This CDR3 region has 15 residues. The chain links TRBV19 to TRBJ1-6, with 7 bases identical to TRBD1. This TCR was sampled from a man between 50 and 59 years old with active or convalescent COVID-19. Sample: peripheral blood. The CDR3 loop is CASSSTGDSRSPLHF. In nucleotides, the CDR3 is TGTGCCAGTAGTTCCACCGGGGACAGCCGGTCACCCCTCCACTTT.